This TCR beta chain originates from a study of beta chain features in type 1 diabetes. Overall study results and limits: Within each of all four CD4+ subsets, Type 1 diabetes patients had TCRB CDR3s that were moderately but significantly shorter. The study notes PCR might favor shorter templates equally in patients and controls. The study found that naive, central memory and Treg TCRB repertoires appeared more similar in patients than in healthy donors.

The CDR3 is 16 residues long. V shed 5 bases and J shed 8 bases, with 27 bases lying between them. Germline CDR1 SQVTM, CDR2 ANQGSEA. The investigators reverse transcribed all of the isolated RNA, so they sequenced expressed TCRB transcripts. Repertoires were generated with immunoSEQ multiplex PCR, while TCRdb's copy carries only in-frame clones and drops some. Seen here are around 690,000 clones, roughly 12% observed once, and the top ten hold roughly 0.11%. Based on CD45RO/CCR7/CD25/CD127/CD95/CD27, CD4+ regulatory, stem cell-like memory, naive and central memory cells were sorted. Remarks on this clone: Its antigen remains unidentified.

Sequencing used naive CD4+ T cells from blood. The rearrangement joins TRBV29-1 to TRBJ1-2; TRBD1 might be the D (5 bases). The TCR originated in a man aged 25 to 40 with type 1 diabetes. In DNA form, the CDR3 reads TGCAGCGTTCCCCTGGGGCACCCCCATATGGCGTACGGCTACACCTTC. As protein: CSVPLGHPHMAYGYTF.